Described below is a single T cell receptor (beta chain) sequence and its context. Its antigen is undetermined. The data derive from a study of shared clonotypes between healthy human individuals. Study outcomes and limitations: The study sampled only blood, and tissue repertoires likely differ. In contrast to clonotypes shared by all four donors, non-shared clonotypes had lower generation probabilities.

Naive CD8 cells, CD45RO-negative and positively selected for CCR7, excluded terminally differentiated effector memory CD45RA+ cells. HIV-negative, healthy adults without recent acute infections or vaccinations were the donors. Authors' methods: Because ImmunoSEQ provided only junction sequences with no quality scores, the filtering differed. Profiling relied on immunoSEQ multiplex PCR, and the TCRdb table lists in-frame clones only, not all of them. The V and J calls and clone size are taken from that table; D and trimming were inferred from the DNA. The sample yields roughly 550,000 clones, roughly 95% seen once. Deletions cut 0 bases from V and 3 bases from J, with 4 bases between. This CDR3 has 12 residues. The germline gives CDR1 SGHDT, CDR2 YYEEEE.

V is TRBV5-6 and J is TRBJ2-7; D gene ambiguous. The sequence was collected from a woman in her 30s in good health. Input material: naive CD8+ T cells sorted from blood. CDR3 residues: CASSLGFYEQYF. CDR3 DNA: TGTGCCAGCAGCTTGGGTTTCTACGAGCAGTACTTC.